Presented here are 20 T cell receptor beta chains from one specimen sequenced in a study of cytomegalovirus exposure and HLA in healthy donors. The PCR was carried out with 60 Vbeta primers and 13 Jbeta primers. Using immunoSEQ multiplex PCR, the repertoire was profiled, and TCRdb retains in-frame clones only, with some absent. Found here are tens of thousands of clones; the top ten clones hold about 6.2%. Sequenced: PBMCs. Receptors were obtained from a human donor in good health.

This rearrangement joins TRBV7-8 to TRBJ1-2; no definite D call. The germline V gene has CDR1 SGHVS and CDR2 FQNEAQ. The CDR3 is 15 amino acids. V was clipped by 7 bases and J by 4 bases, with 19 bases between them. The CDR3: CASIEQPGSVYGYTF. The DNA of the CDR3 is TGTGCCAGCATCGAACAACCGGGGAGCGTCTATGGCTACACCTTC.

CDR3: CASSSDRSNTQYF. CDR3 DNA: TGTGCCAGCAGCTCGGACAGATCGAATACGCAGTATTTT. The gene calls are TRBV11-2 and TRBJ2-3; possibly TRBD1 for D (6 bases). Trimming pared 4 bases from V and 7 bases from J, leaving 12 bases between. This CDR3 is 13 amino acids long. Germline lookup yields CDR1 SGHAT and CDR2 FQNNGV.

The rearrangement uses TRBV2 and TRBJ1-1, with D tentatively TRBD1 (5 bases). The V end was cut by 6 bases, the J end by 1 base, with 9 bases between. Germline CDR1 is SNHLY and CDR2 is FYNNEI. The CDR3 has 13 residues. The CDR3 sequence is CASRGRENTEAFF. CDR3 nucleotide sequence: TGTGCCAGCAGGGGGCGGGAGAACACTGAAGCTTTCTTT.

This chain links TRBV19 with TRBJ1-2, with 8 bases fitting TRBD1. The CDR3 totals 14 residues. Germline CDR1 reads LNHDA; CDR2 reads SQIVND (reference sequence). Trimming took 3 bases from V and 5 from J; bases not matched to a gene: 5. CDR3 loop: CASSMTGAVYGYTF. The CDR3 DNA reads TGTGCCAGTAGTATGACAGGGGCGGTGTATGGCTACACCTTC.

V gene TRBV5-8 combines with J gene TRBJ2-7; tentative D call: TRBD1 (5 bases). Germline V gene sequence: CDR1 SGHTS, CDR2 YDEGEE. V shed 4 bases and J shed 2 bases, with 16 bases lying between them. The CDR3 loop spans 15 amino acids. The CDR3 nucleotides read TGTGCCAGCAGCCTTATTAAGGGGCCGCCCTACGAGCAGTACTTC. Translated, it gives CASSLIKGPPYEQYF.

The chain uses TRBV30 and TRBJ2-3; unclear D gene. V was trimmed by 5 bases and J by 3 bases, leaving 6 bases between them. The CDR3 loop spans 11 amino acids. CDR1 is GTSNPN, CDR2 SVGIG, per germline (reference sequence). CDR3 coding DNA: TGTGCCTGGTCGACAACAGATACGCAGTATTTT. As protein: CAWSTTDTQYF.

The genes are TRBV10-3 and TRBJ1-1; 9 bases agree with TRBD1. Germline lookup yields CDR1 ENHRY and CDR2 SYGVKD. J was trimmed by 6 bases and V by 6 bases; bases with no gene match: 8. The CDR3 sequence is 14 residues long. CDR3 nucleotide sequence: TGTGCCATCAGGCCAGACAGGGGGTTTGCTGAAGCTTTCTTT. The encoded protein is CAIRPDRGFAEAFF.

This sequence joins TRBV27 and TRBJ2-7; TRBD1 matches 9 bases. This CDR3 comprises 13 residues. The junction had 5 bases not matched to a gene; V was cut back by 8 bases and J by 3 bases. Germline assignment: CDR1 MNHEY and CDR2 SMNVEV (reference sequence). CDR3 in amino acids: CASLGQGSYEQYF. CDR3 bases: TGTGCCAGCCTGGGACAGGGTAGCTACGAGCAGTACTTC.

V gene TRBV2 combines with J gene TRBJ2-5, with unresolved D. CDR3 size: 15 residues. The V gene lost 5 bases and the J gene lost 2 bases, with 15 bases spanning the gap. CDR1 and CDR2 (germline): SNHLY, FYNNEI. The CDR3 region is CASSLMATVQETQYF. The CDR3 nucleotides read TGTGCCAGCAGTCTAATGGCTACAGTTCAAGAGACCCAGTACTTC. The whole variable domain, filled in from reference TRBV2 and TRBJ2-5, reads EPEVTQTPSHQVTQMGQEVILRCVPISNHLYFYWYRQILGQKVEFLVSFYNNEISEKSEIFDDQFSVERPDGSNFTLKIRSTKLEDSAMYFCASSLMATVQETQYFGPGTRLLVL.

The rearrangement uses TRBV5-1 and TRBJ2-3, with 8 bases matching TRBD2. Germline-derived CDR1 and CDR2 are SGHRS and YFSETQ. V was clipped by 0 bases and J by 3 bases; unmatched bases: 3. This CDR3 has 15 amino acids. The CDR3 DNA follows: TGCGCCAGCAGCTTGGCCATAGCGGGGACAGATACGCAGTATTTT. The encoded protein is CASSLAIAGTDTQYF.

Concerning this clone itself: An end of the junction differs from the germline gene, which may be a read error. The rearrangement links TRBV15 to TRBJ2-5; D possibly corresponds to TRBD2 (5 bases). The CDR3 runs to 17 residues. Germline loops: CDR1 LNHNV, CDR2 YYDKDF (reference sequence). The DNA of the CDR3 is TGTGCCACCAGCAGAGATACGGGATTGGTCAGTCAAGAGAACCAGTACTTC. This sequence encodes CATSRDTGLVSQENQYF.

The V gene is TRBV18, the J gene TRBJ2-1; 9 nucleotides match TRBD1. The junction had 11 bases not matched to a gene; V was cut back by 6 bases and J by 8 bases. The CDR3 is 15 residues long. From germline, CDR1 is KGHSH and CDR2 LQKENI. The CDR3 loop is CASSPPGQGRDEQFF. DNA for the CDR3: TGTGCCAGCTCCCCTCCGGGACAGGGTAGGGATGAGCAGTTCTTC.

This rearrangement joins TRBV6-1 to TRBJ1-4, with D maybe TRBD1 (6 bases). The germline CDR1 and CDR2 sequences are MNHNS and SASEGT. Trimming stripped 3 bases from V and 3 bases from J, with 11 bases between. The CDR3 covers 15 residues. In DNA, the CDR3 is TGTGCCAGCAGTGACCTGACAGGTCCTAATGAAAAACTGTTTTTT. Amino acid sequence: CASSDLTGPNEKLFF.

The CDR3, as DNA: TGTGCCAGCAGCCTTAACAGGGCTAACGGCTACACCTTC. Encoded protein: CASSLNRANGYTF. V usage is TRBV6-5 and J usage is TRBJ1-2, with D possibly TRBD1 on 6 matching bases. V shed 6 bases and J shed 8 bases, with 16 bases lying between them. CDR1 MNHEY and CDR2 SVGAGI come from the germline V gene. CDR3 length: 13 residues.

The chain joins TRBV5-4 to TRBJ1-2; TRBD1 matches 8 bases. The germline CDR1 and CDR2 sequences are SGHNT and YYREEE (reference sequence). The CDR3 runs 14 residues. V shed 4 bases and J 4 bases; nucleotides not matched to a gene: 6. CDR3 DNA sequence: TGTGCCAGCAGCCCGGACAGGGACTTCTATGGCTACACCTTC. Translating gives CASSPDRDFYGYTF. Based on the CDR3 plus reference TRBV5-4 and TRBJ1-2, the full variable domain is ETGVTQSPTHLIKTRGQQVTLRCSSQSGHNTVSWYQQALGQGPQFIFQYYREEENGRGNFPPRFSGLQFPNYSSELNVNALELDDSALYLCASSPDRDFYGYTFGSGTRLTVV.

This chain uses TRBV6-1 with TRBJ1-5, with D uncertain. This CDR3 spans 15 amino acids. CDR1 MNHNS and CDR2 SASEGT come from the germline V gene. V lost 4 bases to trimming and J lost 0 bases, with 10 bases between them. The CDR3 loop is CASSGGPDSNQPQHF. The CDR3 DNA is TGTGCCAGCAGTGGCGGGCCGGATAGCAATCAGCCCCAGCATTTT.

V is TRBV5-1 and J is TRBJ2-3, with 12 bases fitting TRBD2. J was trimmed by 2 bases and V by 4 bases; bases with no gene match: 8. Germline CDR1 reads SGHRS; CDR2 reads YFSETQ. This CDR3 spans 17 amino acids. CDR3 residues: CASSMGLAGSSTDTQYF. In nucleotides, the CDR3 is TGCGCCAGCAGCATGGGACTAGCGGGTTCCTCCACAGATACGCAGTATTTT. Together with reference TRBV5-1 and TRBJ2-3, the CDR3 gives the full variable domain: KAGVTQTPRYLIKTRGQQVTLSCSPISGHRSVSWYQQTPGQGLQFLFEYFSETQRNKGNFPGRFSGRQFSNSRSEMNVSTLELGDSALYLCASSMGLAGSSTDTQYFGPGTRLTVL.

The chain combines TRBV25-1 with TRBJ2-1; 10 nucleotides agree with TRBD1. V dropped 7 bases and J dropped 9; count of bases not matched to a gene: 6. This CDR3 contains 13 residues. Germline values: CDR1 MGHDK, CDR2 SYGVNS. The CDR3 bases are TGTGCCAGCACCGCGGACAGGGGGGGTGAGCAGTTCTTC. As protein: CASTADRGGEQFF. Using reference TRBV25-1 and TRBJ2-1 for the parts outside the CDR3, the full variable domain is EADIYQTPRYLVIGTGKKITLECSQTMGHDKMYWYQQDPGMELHLIHYSYGVNSTEKGDLSSESTVSRIRTEHFPLTLESARPSHTSQYLCASTADRGGEQFFGPGTRLTVL.

The chain employs TRBV6-1 and TRBJ1-5; TRBD1 matches at 8 bases. The CDR3 extends over 13 amino acids. Germline V gene data show CDR1 as MNHNS and CDR2 as SASEGT. J was trimmed by 2 bases and V by 6 bases; bases with no gene match: 0. CDR3 nucleotides: TGTGCCAGCAGGGGACAGGGCAATCAGCCCCAGCATTTT. Protein sequence: CASRGQGNQPQHF.

This CDR3 reads CASSQDLIAKNIQYF. As DNA, the CDR3 is TGTGCCAGCAGCCAAGATTTAATAGCCAAAAACATTCAGTACTTC. The chain employs TRBV4-2 and TRBJ2-4; D remains unclear. The germline V gene has CDR1 LGHNA and CDR2 YNFKEQ. This CDR3 is built from 15 residues. V lost 0 bases, J lost 0 bases, and 6 bases lay in between.